A single sample gave rise to the 8 T cell receptor beta chains below, sequenced in a study of blood T cell repertoires in COVID-19. This table comes from immunoSEQ multiplex PCR, and its TCRdb copy is limited to in-frame clones, with some not included. The profile covers about 290,000 clones, with 85% appearing a single time and approximately 4.1% taken by the ten largest. The sample comprised peripheral blood. The receptor set was obtained from a woman aged 45-60 years with active or convalescent COVID-19.

In the case of this clone: Sequence at one end of the junction differs from germline and may be a read error. The V gene is TRBV28, the J gene TRBJ1-2, with D possibly TRBD1 on 6 matching bases. Germline V gene data show CDR1 as MDHEN and CDR2 as SYDVKM. The CDR3 is made up of 16 amino acids. The CDR3 nucleotides read TGTGCCAGCAGTCGAGTGCAAAACCGACAGGTTATAGGACGGAGTTTC. Its protein product is CASSRVQNRQVIGRSF.

The chain carries TRBV9 and TRBJ2-5; tentative D call: TRBD2 (5 bases). CDR1 and CDR2 from the germline V gene are SGDLS and YYNGEE. V gave up 0 bases and J gave up 2 bases, with 11 bases separating them. The CDR3 sequence is 15 residues long. CDR3 in DNA: TGTGCCAGCAGCGTAGGGAGGAGGAGTCAAGAGACCCAGTACTTC. This encodes CASSVGRRSQETQYF.

The V and J genes are TRBV27 and TRBJ1-6; weak D call: TRBD1 (5 bases). The CDR3 contains 12 residues. Trimming stripped 3 bases from V and 8 bases from J, with 5 bases between. Germline CDR1 is MNHEY and CDR2 is SMNVEV (reference sequence). In nucleotides, the CDR3 is TGTGCCAGCAGTTTCAGGGATTCACCCCTCCACTTT. Protein: CASSFRDSPLHF.

This clone was counted only a few times. The genes are TRBV2 and TRBJ2-1; 7 bases align to TRBD1. From germline, CDR1 is SNHLY and CDR2 FYNNEI. This CDR3 region has 16 residues. J was trimmed by 8 bases and V by 2 bases; bases with no gene match: 12. CDR3 in DNA: TGTGCCAGCAGTGAAATGGACAGGTTGTCTAAGGATGAGCAGTTCTTC. Translation: CASSEMDRLSKDEQFF.

The chain joins TRBV25-1 to TRBJ2-2; D is undetermined. CDR3 length equals 13 residues. V was shortened by 3 bases and J by 6 bases, with 8 bases between the two germline ends. Per germline, CDR1 MGHDK and CDR2 SYGVNS. CDR3 in DNA: TGTGCCAGCAGTGAGAGTCATTCCGGGGAGCTGTTTTTT. Its protein product is CASSESHSGELFF. Filled out from reference TRBV25-1 and TRBJ2-2, the complete variable domain reads EADIYQTPRYLVIGTGKKITLECSQTMGHDKMYWYQQDPGMELHLIHYSYGVNSTEKGDLSSESTVSRIRTEHFPLTLESARPSHTSQYLCASSESHSGELFFGEGSRLTVL.

The V gene is TRBV5-1, the J gene TRBJ1-1; D is possibly TRBD1 (5 bases). Germline values: CDR1 SGHRS, CDR2 YFSETQ. CDR3 length: 15 residues. V was cut by 0 bases and J by 0 bases, with 9 bases left in between. The CDR3 DNA follows: TGCGCCAGCAGCTTGGGTCCAGGGATGAACACTGAAGCTTTCTTT. Translated, it gives CASSLGPGMNTEAFF.

This sequence joins TRBV6-5 and TRBJ1-2, with 7 positions matching TRBD1. The germline V gene encodes CDR1 MNHEY and CDR2 SVGAGI. The CDR3 is 15 amino acids. Trimming at V came to 5 bases and at J to 3 bases, leaving 9 bases not matched to a gene. The CDR3 region has the DNA TGTGCCAGCAGTAGAAGAGGGGGCGATTACTATGGCTACACCTTC. This encodes CASSRRGGDYYGYTF.

This chain links TRBV6-6 with TRBJ2-5; no firm D call. There are 15 residues in the CDR3. Germline V lookup: CDR1 MNHNY, CDR2 SVGAGI (reference sequence). V lost 2 bases and J 2 bases, leaving 12 bases between the germline ends. In nucleotides, the CDR3 is TGTGCCAGCAGTTACGTCGGCCCCGGGCAAGAGACCCAGTACTTC. Residues: CASSYVGPGQETQYF.